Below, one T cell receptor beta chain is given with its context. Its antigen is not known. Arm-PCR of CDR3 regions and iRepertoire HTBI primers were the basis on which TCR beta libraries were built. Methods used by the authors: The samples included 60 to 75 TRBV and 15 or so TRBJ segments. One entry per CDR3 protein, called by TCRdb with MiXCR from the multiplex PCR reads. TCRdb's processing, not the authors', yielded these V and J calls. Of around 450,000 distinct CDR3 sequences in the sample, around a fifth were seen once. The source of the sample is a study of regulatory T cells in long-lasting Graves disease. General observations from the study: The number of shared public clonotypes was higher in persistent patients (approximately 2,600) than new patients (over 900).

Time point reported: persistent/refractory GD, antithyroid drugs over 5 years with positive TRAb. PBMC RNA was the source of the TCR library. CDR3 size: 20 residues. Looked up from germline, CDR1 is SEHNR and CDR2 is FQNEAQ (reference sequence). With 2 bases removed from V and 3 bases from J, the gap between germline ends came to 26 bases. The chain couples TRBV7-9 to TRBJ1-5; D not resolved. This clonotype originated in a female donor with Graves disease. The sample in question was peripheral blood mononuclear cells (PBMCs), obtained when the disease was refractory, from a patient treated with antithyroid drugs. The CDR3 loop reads CASSLSLIRSNSHNNQPQHF. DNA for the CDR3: TGTGCCAGCAGCTTATCGTTAATACGGTCCAACTCGCATAACAATCAGCCCCAGCATTTT.